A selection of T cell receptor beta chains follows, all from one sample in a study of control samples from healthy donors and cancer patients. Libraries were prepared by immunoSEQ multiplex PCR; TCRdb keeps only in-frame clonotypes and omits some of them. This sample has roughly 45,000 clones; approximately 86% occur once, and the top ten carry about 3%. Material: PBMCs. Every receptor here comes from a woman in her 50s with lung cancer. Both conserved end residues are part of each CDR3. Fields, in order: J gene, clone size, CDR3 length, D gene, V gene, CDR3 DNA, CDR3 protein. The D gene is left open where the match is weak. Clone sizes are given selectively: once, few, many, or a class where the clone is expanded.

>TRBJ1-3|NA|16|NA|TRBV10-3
TGTGCCATCAGTGAACCGACAGGTCACTCTGGAAACACCATATATTTT
CAISEPTGHSGNTIYF
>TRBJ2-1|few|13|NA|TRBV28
TGTGCCAGCAGTTTCTCAGGGGAAGGTGAGCAGTTCTTC
CASSFSGEGEQFF
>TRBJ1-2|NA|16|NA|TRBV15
TGTGCCACCAGCGGACCCGGGACTGCCGGGGGCTATGGCTACACCTTC
CATSGPGTAGGYGYTF
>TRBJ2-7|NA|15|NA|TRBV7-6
TGTGCCAGCAGCTTTGGGGCCTTGAGCTCCTACGAGCAGTACTTC
CASSFGALSSYEQYF
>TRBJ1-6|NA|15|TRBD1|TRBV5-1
TGCGCCAGCAGCTCTCGACAGGGGGCGAATTCACCCCTCCACTTT
CASSSRQGANSPLHF
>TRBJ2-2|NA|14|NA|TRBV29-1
TGCAGCGTAGTACAGAATCTGAACACCGGGGAGCTGTTTTTT
CSVVQNLNTGELFF
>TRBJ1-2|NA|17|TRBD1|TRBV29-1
TGCAGCGTTGAATCACCCCAGACAGGGGGCAATCCCTATGGCTACACCTTC
CSVESPQTGGNPYGYTF
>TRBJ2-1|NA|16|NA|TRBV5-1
TGCGCCAGCAGCTCGGACGGGACACGGACATACAATGAGCAGTTCTTC
CASSSDGTRTYNEQFF
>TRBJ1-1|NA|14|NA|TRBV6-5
TGTGCCAGCAGTTACTCGGGCGGTGACACTGAAGCTTTCTTT
CASSYSGGDTEAFF
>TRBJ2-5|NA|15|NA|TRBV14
TGTGCCAGCAGCCAATCCAGCGGATTCCAAGAGACCCAGTACTTC
CASSQSSGFQETQYF
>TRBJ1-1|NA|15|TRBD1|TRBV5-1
TGCGCCAGCAGTCGCGATGGACAGGGGAGGACTGAAGCTTTCTTT
CASSRDGQGRTEAFF
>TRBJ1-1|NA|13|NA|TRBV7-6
TGTGCCAGCAGCTTAAAGCGGAACACTGAAGCTTTCTTT
CASSLKRNTEAFF
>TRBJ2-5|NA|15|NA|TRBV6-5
TGTGCCAGCAGTTTTGAGGGGAGACTGCAAGAGACCCAGTACTTC
CASSFEGRLQETQYF
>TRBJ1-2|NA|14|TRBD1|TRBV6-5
TGTGCCAGCAGTAACAGGGGGCATAACTATGGCTACACCTTC
CASSNRGHNYGYTF
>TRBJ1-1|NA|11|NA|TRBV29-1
TGCAGCGTCTCAAAGGTACCTGAAGCTTTCTTT
CSVSKVPEAFF
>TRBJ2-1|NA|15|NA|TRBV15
TGTGCCACCAGCAGAGATCAGGGCGGTTACAATGAGCAGTTCTTC
CATSRDQGGYNEQFF
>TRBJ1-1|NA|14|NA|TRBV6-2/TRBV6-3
TGTGCCAGCAGTTTTCAGGGAGGAGGCACTGAAGCTTTCTTT
CASSFQGGGTEAFF
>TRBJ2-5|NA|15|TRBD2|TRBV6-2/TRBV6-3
TGTGCCAGCAGTTCGCCGGGGGGGGCGGAAAAGACCCAGTACTTC
CASSSPGGAEKTQYF
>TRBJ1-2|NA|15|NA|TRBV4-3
TGCGCCAGCAGCCAAGATAAATTGAGGTTTGGTGGCTACACCTTC
CASSQDKLRFGGYTF
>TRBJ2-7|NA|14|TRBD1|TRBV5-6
TGTGCCAGCAGCAAGGGACAGGGGGCGGACGAGCAGTACTTC
CASSKGQGADEQYF
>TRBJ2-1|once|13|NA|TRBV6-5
TGTGCCAGCAGTCACGGTGAGGGCTTTGAGCAGTTCTTC
CASSHGEGFEQFF
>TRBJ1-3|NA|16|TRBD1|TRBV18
TGTGCCAGCTCATACGGGACAGGGGGCTCTGGAAACACCATATATTTT
CASSYGTGGSGNTIYF
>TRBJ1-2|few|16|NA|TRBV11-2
TGTGCCAGCAGCTTAACGGCGACAGTGAATAACTATGGCTACACCTTC
CASSLTATVNNYGYTF
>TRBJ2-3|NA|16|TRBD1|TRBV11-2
TGTGCCAGCAGCTTAGTAGCAGGGACAGGCACAGATACGCAGTATTTT
CASSLVAGTGTDTQYF
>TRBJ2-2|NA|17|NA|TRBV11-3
TGTGCCAGCAGCTTAGATATTGCGGTTTGGAACACCGGGGAGCTGTTTTTT
CASSLDIAVWNTGELFF
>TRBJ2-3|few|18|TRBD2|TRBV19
TGTGCCAGTAGTAAGGGACCAGGACTAGCGGGGTTCACAGATACGCAGTATTTT
CASSKGPGLAGFTDTQYF
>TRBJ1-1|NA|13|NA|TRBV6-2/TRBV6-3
TGTGCCAGCAGCGACAGAGTGAACACTGAAGCTTTCTTT
CASSDRVNTEAFF
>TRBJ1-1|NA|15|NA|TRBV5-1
TGCGCCAGCAGCTACAGTGGGGTAAGAAACACTGAAGCTTTCTTT
CASSYSGVRNTEAFF
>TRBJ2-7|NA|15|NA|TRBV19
TGTGCCAGTAGTATTGGGAGTACCTTCGGCTACGAGCAGTACTTC
CASSIGSTFGYEQYF
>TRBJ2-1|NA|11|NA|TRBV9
TGTGCCAGCAGCGCAGAGGGTGAGCAGTTCTTC
CASSAEGEQFF